This is a list of T cell receptor beta chains from one sample in a study of blood T cell repertoires in COVID-19. Measured with immunoSEQ multiplex PCR; TCRdb has only the in-frame clones, and not every one. The repertoire holds about 250,000 clones, with around 92% as singletons. Material: PBMCs or T cells enriched from blood (not recorded which). The receptors stem from a woman under 40 with acute COVID-19. Both conserved end residues are part of each CDR3. Each record gives: J gene, clone size, D gene, V gene, CDR3 DNA, CDR3 protein. D genes are given only for firm matches. Only some rows state a clone size, as once, few, many or a class for expanded clones.

j_call: TRBJ1-1
clone_size: NA
d_call: NA
v_call: TRBV9
cdr3_nt: TGTGCCAGCAGCTCCGGTTCGAACACTGAAGCTTTCTTT
cdr3_aa: CASSSGSNTEAFF

j_call: TRBJ1-6
clone_size: once
d_call: TRBD1
v_call: TRBV5-8
cdr3_nt: TGTGCCAGCAGCTTCCCGGGACAGAGTTCTTCACCCCTCCACTTT
cdr3_aa: CASSFPGQSSSPLHF

j_call: TRBJ2-3
clone_size: NA
d_call: NA
v_call: TRBV5-4
cdr3_nt: TGTGCCAGCAGCTCACCATCGGGGCGGGGAGGTACAGATACGCAGTATTTT
cdr3_aa: CASSSPSGRGGTDTQYF

j_call: TRBJ1-2
clone_size: NA
d_call: TRBD1
v_call: TRBV19
cdr3_nt: TGTGCCAGTAGTATAACCCCTGGACAGGCGTTCGGCTACACCTTC
cdr3_aa: CASSITPGQAFGYTF

j_call: TRBJ2-1
clone_size: NA
d_call: TRBD2
v_call: TRBV15
cdr3_nt: TGTGCCACCAGCAGAGACCTAGCGGGGGGACGTGAGCAGTTCTTC
cdr3_aa: CATSRDLAGGREQFF

j_call: TRBJ1-5
clone_size: NA
d_call: NA
v_call: TRBV7-2
cdr3_nt: TGTGCCAGCAGCTTAATTGGGGCGAAGGAGCACGATCAGCCCCAGCATTTT
cdr3_aa: CASSLIGAKEHDQPQHF

j_call: TRBJ2-3
clone_size: NA
d_call: NA
v_call: TRBV19
cdr3_nt: TGTGCCAGTAGTATCTCGGTCGGGGTTCCCACAGATACGCAGTATTTT
cdr3_aa: CASSISVGVPTDTQYF

j_call: TRBJ1-5
clone_size: NA
d_call: TRBD1
v_call: TRBV9
cdr3_nt: TGTGCCAGCAGCCGGACAGGGGAGGACAATCAGCCCCAGCATTTT
cdr3_aa: CASSRTGEDNQPQHF

j_call: TRBJ2-7
clone_size: once
d_call: TRBD1
v_call: TRBV27
cdr3_nt: TGTGCCAGCAGGGGGGACAGCTCCTACGAGCAGTACTTC
cdr3_aa: CASRGDSSYEQYF

j_call: TRBJ1-1
clone_size: NA
d_call: TRBD1
v_call: TRBV2
cdr3_nt: TGTGCCACGGACAGGCCCGACACTGAAGCTTTCTTT
cdr3_aa: CATDRPDTEAFF

j_call: TRBJ1-2
clone_size: once
d_call: NA
v_call: TRBV5-5
cdr3_nt: TGTGCCAGCAGCTTCGGGAAATCCTCATATGGCTACACCTTC
cdr3_aa: CASSFGKSSYGYTF

j_call: TRBJ2-3
clone_size: once
d_call: NA
v_call: TRBV5-1
cdr3_nt: TGCGCCAGCAGCTTGGGACTAGATCCAGATACGCAGTATTTT
cdr3_aa: CASSLGLDPDTQYF

j_call: TRBJ1-5
clone_size: NA
d_call: TRBD1
v_call: TRBV9
cdr3_nt: TGTGCCAGCAGCGCGGGGACAGGGTATAGCAATCAGCCCCAGCATTTT
cdr3_aa: CASSAGTGYSNQPQHF

j_call: TRBJ2-7
clone_size: NA
d_call: TRBD1
v_call: TRBV3-1/TRBV3-2
cdr3_nt: TGTGCCAGCAGCCCCCGGCAGGGGGCGGCCGAGCAGTACTTC
cdr3_aa: CASSPRQGAAEQYF

j_call: TRBJ2-7
clone_size: NA
d_call: NA
v_call: TRBV29-1
cdr3_nt: TGCAGCGTGCTCGAAGATGGGGCAGTGAGCTCCTACGAGCAGTACTTC
cdr3_aa: CSVLEDGAVSSYEQYF

j_call: TRBJ2-1
clone_size: NA
d_call: NA
v_call: TRBV4-1
cdr3_nt: TGCGCCAGCAGCCCCTCACGGATAACAGGAGAGCAGTTCTTC
cdr3_aa: CASSPSRITGEQFF

j_call: TRBJ2-2
clone_size: NA
d_call: NA
v_call: TRBV7-2
cdr3_nt: TGTGCCAGCAGCTTAGTCCAGAACACCGGGGAGCTGTTTTTT
cdr3_aa: CASSLVQNTGELFF

j_call: TRBJ1-1
clone_size: NA
d_call: NA
v_call: TRBV7-2
cdr3_nt: TGTGCCAGCAGCGTCACAGGGACTATGAACACTGAAGCTTTCTTT
cdr3_aa: CASSVTGTMNTEAFF

j_call: TRBJ2-3
clone_size: NA
d_call: NA
v_call: TRBV11-2
cdr3_nt: TGTGCCAGCAGTCAGGGACTTTGGCAGTATTTT
cdr3_aa: CASSQGLWQYF

j_call: TRBJ1-1
clone_size: few
d_call: TRBD1
v_call: TRBV19
cdr3_nt: TGTGCCAGTAGTACGCAGGGGGCGCGCCGGACTGAAGCTTTCTTT
cdr3_aa: CASSTQGARRTEAFF

j_call: TRBJ1-1
clone_size: NA
d_call: NA
v_call: TRBV23-1
cdr3_nt: TGCGCCAGCAGTCAATCGGGGAGAACAGAAGCTTTCTTT
cdr3_aa: CASSQSGRTEAFF

j_call: TRBJ1-5
clone_size: NA
d_call: TRBD1
v_call: TRBV10-2
cdr3_nt: TGCGCCAGCGGGGGACAGGGAAATCAGCCCCAGCATTTT
cdr3_aa: CASGGQGNQPQHF

j_call: TRBJ1-1
clone_size: NA
d_call: NA
v_call: TRBV10-3
cdr3_nt: TGTGCCATCAGTGAGTCGGGGGGGAATGATGCTTTCTTT
cdr3_aa: CAISESGGNDAFF

j_call: TRBJ1-1
clone_size: NA
d_call: NA
v_call: TRBV28
cdr3_nt: TGTGCCAGCAGTTTTTCGACTGAAGCTTTCTTT
cdr3_aa: CASSFSTEAFF

j_call: TRBJ2-1
clone_size: NA
d_call: TRBD1
v_call: TRBV28
cdr3_nt: TGTGCCAGCAGTTTATTGCCCGGACAGGGGGCTTTCCATGAGCAGTTCTTC
cdr3_aa: CASSLLPGQGAFHEQFF

j_call: TRBJ1-1
clone_size: NA
d_call: TRBD1
v_call: TRBV2
cdr3_nt: TGTGCCAGCAGCCGTTGGGACAGCCGCCGTGGGTACGCTGAAGCTTTCTTT
cdr3_aa: CASSRWDSRRGYAEAFF

j_call: TRBJ2-3
clone_size: NA
d_call: NA
v_call: TRBV6-2/TRBV6-3
cdr3_nt: TGTGCCAGCAGTTACGAACTAGATACAGATACGCAGTATTTT
cdr3_aa: CASSYELDTDTQYF

j_call: TRBJ2-7
clone_size: NA
d_call: TRBD1
v_call: TRBV2
cdr3_nt: TGTGCCAGCAGTGGCCGGGACAGGTCACCCTACGAGCAGTACTTC
cdr3_aa: CASSGRDRSPYEQYF

j_call: TRBJ2-5
clone_size: NA
d_call: TRBD2
v_call: TRBV2
cdr3_nt: TGTGCCAGCAGTGGTAGACTAGCCGGGGGATTACGAGAGACCCAGTACTTC
cdr3_aa: CASSGRLAGGLRETQYF

j_call: TRBJ1-2
clone_size: NA
d_call: NA
v_call: TRBV19
cdr3_nt: TGTGCCAGTAGCGGTTCCGAGAACTATGGCTACACCTTC
cdr3_aa: CASSGSENYGYTF

j_call: TRBJ1-5
clone_size: NA
d_call: TRBD1
v_call: TRBV4-1
cdr3_nt: TGCGCCAGCAGCCAAGATGCCGACAGGGGCGGGAGCAATCAGCCCCAGCATTTT
cdr3_aa: CASSQDADRGGSNQPQHF

j_call: TRBJ1-1
clone_size: NA
d_call: TRBD1
v_call: TRBV2
cdr3_nt: TGTGCCACCCAACAGGGGAGGAACACTGAAGCTTTCTTT
cdr3_aa: CATQQGRNTEAFF

j_call: TRBJ1-4
clone_size: NA
d_call: NA
v_call: TRBV9
cdr3_nt: TGTGCCAGCAGCGTAGCCCCGGGGAATGAAAAACTGTTTTTT
cdr3_aa: CASSVAPGNEKLFF

j_call: TRBJ2-5
clone_size: NA
d_call: NA
v_call: TRBV7-2
cdr3_nt: TGTGCCAGCAGCTTAGCGTACAGCCAAGAGACCCAGTACTTC
cdr3_aa: CASSLAYSQETQYF

j_call: TRBJ1-5
clone_size: NA
d_call: NA
v_call: TRBV4-3
cdr3_nt: TGCGCCAGCAGCCAAGATGGAGGTAGGAATCAGCCCCAGCATTTT
cdr3_aa: CASSQDGGRNQPQHF

j_call: TRBJ1-5
clone_size: NA
d_call: NA
v_call: TRBV19
cdr3_nt: TGTGCCAGTAGTATAGAAGAGGGTCAGCCCCAGCATTTT
cdr3_aa: CASSIEEGQPQHF

j_call: TRBJ1-1
clone_size: NA
d_call: TRBD1
v_call: TRBV6-5
cdr3_nt: TGTGCCAGCTCTCAGGGGGGCACTGAAGCTTTCTTT
cdr3_aa: CASSQGGTEAFF

j_call: TRBJ1-1
clone_size: NA
d_call: NA
v_call: TRBV10-2
cdr3_nt: TGCGCCAGCAGTGATTGGGAGACGGCAGTCCCAATGAACACTGAAGCTTTCTTT
cdr3_aa: CASSDWETAVPMNTEAFF

j_call: TRBJ2-3
clone_size: NA
d_call: TRBD2
v_call: TRBV7-9
cdr3_nt: TGTGCCAGCAGCTTATCGCGGGGGACCACAGATACGCAGTATTTT
cdr3_aa: CASSLSRGTTDTQYF

j_call: TRBJ2-2
clone_size: once
d_call: TRBD1
v_call: TRBV9
cdr3_nt: TGTGCCAGCAGCGCCCCCGGGACAGGGAACACCGGGGAGCTGTTTTTT
cdr3_aa: CASSAPGTGNTGELFF

j_call: TRBJ2-1
clone_size: NA
d_call: TRBD2
v_call: TRBV18
cdr3_nt: TGTGCCAGCTCACCGACAAGCGGGGGACTCGGCAATGAGCAGTTCTTC
cdr3_aa: CASSPTSGGLGNEQFF

j_call: TRBJ2-5
clone_size: few
d_call: NA
v_call: TRBV29-1
cdr3_nt: TGCAGCCTTGAGCCGGGTCGAGGAGAGACCCAGTACTTC
cdr3_aa: CSLEPGRGETQYF

j_call: TRBJ2-2
clone_size: NA
d_call: NA
v_call: TRBV5-4
cdr3_nt: TGTGCCAGCAGTTCTCTCGGGGGGGAGCTGTTTTTT
cdr3_aa: CASSSLGGELFF

j_call: TRBJ2-3
clone_size: NA
d_call: NA
v_call: TRBV6-5
cdr3_nt: TGTGCCAGCACCCAATCAGATACGCAGTATTTT
cdr3_aa: CASTQSDTQYF

j_call: TRBJ2-7
clone_size: NA
d_call: NA
v_call: TRBV7-2
cdr3_nt: TGTGCCAGCAGCTTAGCTATGACTTCCTACGAGCAGTACTTC
cdr3_aa: CASSLAMTSYEQYF

j_call: TRBJ2-3
clone_size: NA
d_call: NA
v_call: TRBV5-4
cdr3_nt: TGTGCCAGCAGCTTGCCCCCCGGGGGTCCTGGCACAGATACGCAGTATTTT
cdr3_aa: CASSLPPGGPGTDTQYF

j_call: TRBJ2-2
clone_size: NA
d_call: TRBD1
v_call: TRBV2
cdr3_nt: TGTGCCAGCAGCGGACAGGGGATAAGGGAGCTGTTTTTT
cdr3_aa: CASSGQGIRELFF

j_call: TRBJ1-1
clone_size: NA
d_call: TRBD1
v_call: TRBV10-3
cdr3_nt: TGTGCCATCAGTGAGTCTTTGGGGACAGGTAACACTGAAGCTTTCTTT
cdr3_aa: CAISESLGTGNTEAFF

j_call: TRBJ1-1
clone_size: NA
d_call: TRBD1
v_call: TRBV28
cdr3_nt: TGTGCCAGCAGTTTCAGGGGGCTGGGCACTGAAGCTTTCTTT
cdr3_aa: CASSFRGLGTEAFF

j_call: TRBJ1-2
clone_size: NA
d_call: NA
v_call: TRBV4-3
cdr3_nt: TGCGCCAGCAGCCTACTGATCCGCCCGGGGGACTATGGCTACACCTTC
cdr3_aa: CASSLLIRPGDYGYTF

j_call: TRBJ2-3
clone_size: NA
d_call: NA
v_call: TRBV6-4
cdr3_nt: TGTGCCAGCAGTGACTCGGCGGGGTCTAGCACAGATACGCAGTATTTT
cdr3_aa: CASSDSAGSSTDTQYF